What follows are 18 T cell receptor beta chains derived from one specimen sequenced in a study of blood T cell repertoires in COVID-19. Produced via immunoSEQ multiplex PCR; TCRdb's table is partial and in-frame only. The data contain under 300,000 clones, approximately 79% of them singletons. The sample comprised peripheral blood. These receptors were taken from a woman aged 80 or over with active or convalescent COVID-19.

The rearrangement links TRBV5-1 to TRBJ1-6, with a tentative D call TRBD1 (5 bases). Deletions cut 0 bases from V and 7 bases from J, with 8 bases between. There are 14 residues in the CDR3. The V gene's germline CDR1 is SGHRS and CDR2 YFSETQ. CDR3 sequence reads: CASSLEGKNSPLHF. For the CDR3, the DNA is TGCGCCAGCAGCTTGGAGGGGAAGAATTCACCCCTCCACTTT.

This clone was observed a handful of times. This chain uses TRBV5-1 with TRBJ2-2; 7 nucleotides match TRBD1. V lost 1 base to trimming and J lost 4 bases; unmatched junction nucleotides: 4. This CDR3 comprises 15 residues. CDR1 SGHRS and CDR2 YFSETQ come from the germline V gene. The CDR3 DNA sequence: TGCGCCAGCAGCTTGTCGACAGGGTCCACCGGGGAGCTGTTTTTT. This codes for CASSLSTGSTGELFF.

The rearrangement uses TRBV3-1 (or the pseudogene TRBV3-2) and TRBJ2-7; tentatively, D is TRBD1 (5 bases). The germline V gene encodes CDR1 LGHDT and CDR2 YNNKEL (reference sequence). The CDR3 loop spans 14 amino acids. The V end was cut by 0 bases, the J end by 2 bases, with 8 bases between. This CDR3 is CASSQEGRAYEQYF. DNA of the CDR3: TGTGCCAGCAGCCAAGAGGGCAGGGCCTACGAGCAGTACTTC.

The chain is built from TRBV7-8 and TRBJ1-3, with D possibly matching TRBD1 (6 bases). This CDR3 is built from 14 residues. Germline V gene lookup returns CDR1 SGHVS and CDR2 FQNEAQ. V lost 6 bases and J lost 4, with 13 bases in between. The CDR3 spells CASRETGIGNTIYF. The CDR3 DNA follows: TGTGCCAGCAGAGAGACAGGAATAGGAAACACCATATATTTT.

This rearrangement joins TRBV28 to TRBJ1-1; weak D call: TRBD1 (5 bases). V was shortened by 0 bases and J by 5 bases, with 7 bases between the two germline ends. The CDR3 length is 13 residues. Per the germline V gene, CDR1 is MDHEN and CDR2 is SYDVKM. CDR3 in amino acids: CASSLWGRTEAFF. The CDR3 nucleotides are TGTGCCAGCAGTTTATGGGGGCGTACTGAAGCTTTCTTT.

The gene calls are TRBV6-4 and TRBJ1-3; D is possibly TRBD1 (6 bases). Trimming took off 0 bases at V and 5 bases at J, with 14 bases between the two ends. The germline gives CDR1 MRHNA, CDR2 SNTAGT. The CDR3 runs to 16 residues. The DNA of the CDR3 is TGTGCCAGCAGTGACTCGATGGCAGGGGATAGAAACACCATATATTTT. Amino acids: CASSDSMAGDRNTIYF.

This clone has only one observation. As DNA, the CDR3 is TGTGCCAGCAGCCGACTACCCTACGAGCAGTACTTC. This sequence encodes CASSRLPYEQYF. The genes are TRBV5-6 and TRBJ2-7; TRBD2 is a possible D gene (5 bases). Looked up from germline, CDR1 is SGHDT and CDR2 is YYEEEE. The CDR3 has 12 amino acids. The V end was cut by 4 bases, the J end by 2 bases, with 7 bases between. The variable domain in full, completed from reference TRBV5-6 and TRBJ2-7, reads DAGVTQSPTHLIKTRGQQVTLRCSPKSGHDTVSWYQQALGQGPQFIFQYYEEEERQRGNFPDRFSGHQFPNYSSELNVNALLLGDSALYLCASSRLPYEQYFGPGTRLTVT.

The table lists this clone with a few counts. The chain joins TRBV12-3 or TRBV12-4 to TRBJ1-2; 9 bases agree with TRBD1. CDR3 size: 12 residues. The V segment lost 6 bases and the J segment 11 bases; nucleotides outside the gene matches: 7. CDR3 nucleotide sequence: TGTGCCAGCAGAATCGGGACAGGGACTTACACCTTC. Amino acid sequence: CASRIGTGTYTF.

The CDR3 protein is CASSLTRTGRNTEAFF. Here the CDR3 DNA reads TGTGCCAGCAGCTTAACCCGGACAGGGAGGAACACTGAAGCTTTCTTT. The rearrangement links TRBV7-9 to TRBJ1-1; 8 nucleotides match TRBD1. Germline trimming cut 2 bases from V and 1 base from J; bases unmatched to any gene: 6. CDR3 length: 16 amino acids. Looked up from germline, CDR1 is SEHNR and CDR2 is FQNEAQ (reference sequence).

This clone has more than one count but fewer than ten. The chain combines TRBV7-9 with TRBJ1-4; 10 bases match TRBD1. This CDR3 has 15 amino acids. Germline V gene data show CDR1 as SEHNR and CDR2 as FQNEAQ (reference sequence). The V and J ends lost 4 bases and 8 bases, in that order; junction bases with no gene match: 7. In nucleotides, the CDR3 is TGTGCCAGCAGCTACCGCGGGACAGGGGACGAAAAACTGTTTTTT. Translating it yields CASSYRGTGDEKLFF.

DNA for the CDR3: TGTGCCAGCAGCCTGGTAGGGGGGGCCAATGAGCAGTTCTTC. Its translation is CASSLVGGANEQFF. This chain uses TRBV7-2 with TRBJ2-1; a possible D gene is TRBD2 (7 bases). V lost 5 bases and J lost 6, with 14 bases in between. Germline V gene lookup returns CDR1 SGHTA and CDR2 FQGNSA. This CDR3 has 14 amino acids.

The V and J genes are TRBV24-1 and TRBJ1-5; a weak D match, TRBD1 (6 bases). The V end was cut by 5 bases, the J end by 2 bases, with 12 bases between. This CDR3 comprises 15 residues. The V gene's germline CDR1 is KGHDR and CDR2 SFDVKD. The CDR3 sequence is CATSGTGSGNQPQHF. The CDR3 DNA follows: TGTGCCACCAGTGGCACAGGGTCGGGCAATCAGCCCCAGCATTTT.

This rearrangement joins TRBV5-4 to TRBJ1-1, with D uncertain. V lost 2 bases, J lost 1 base, and 9 bases lay in between. The germline V gene has CDR1 SGHNT and CDR2 YYREEE (reference sequence). This CDR3 is 14 amino acids long. The CDR3 loop reads CASSFGQANTEAFF. CDR3 in DNA: TGTGCCAGCAGCTTTGGGCAGGCGAACACTGAAGCTTTCTTT.

The gene calls are TRBV28 and TRBJ1-4, with a possible D match to TRBD1 (5 bases). The CDR3 has 15 residues. Germline values: CDR1 MDHEN, CDR2 SYDVKM. V lost 3 bases and J lost 3, with 11 bases in between. The CDR3 sequence is CASSLGQTSNEKLFF. CDR3 coding DNA: TGTGCCAGCAGTTTGGGGCAGACATCTAATGAAAAACTGTTTTTT.

This clone was found once. J is TRBJ2-1 and V is TRBV7-9, with 11 bases that match TRBD2. The trim removed 5 bases at V and 9 bases at J, leaving 9 bases unmatched. The CDR3 consists of 15 residues. Germline CDR1 is SEHNR and CDR2 is FQNEAQ (reference sequence). The CDR3 reads CASSQTGLAGGEQFF. CDR3 in DNA: TGTGCCAGCAGCCAGACGGGGCTAGCGGGAGGTGAGCAGTTCTTC.

The chain links TRBV18 to TRBJ1-2; 7 nucleotides line up with TRBD1. The CDR3 totals 14 residues. Germline values: CDR1 KGHSH, CDR2 LQKENI. The V segment lost 4 bases and the J segment 9 bases; nucleotides outside the gene matches: 11. The CDR3 is CASSQSRDSLRYTF. The CDR3 DNA reads TGTGCCAGCTCACAATCCCGGGACAGCCTTCGCTACACCTTC.

This chain connects TRBV5-4 to TRBJ2-2; 7 bases agree with TRBD2. The trim removed 4 bases at V and 5 bases at J, leaving 11 bases unmatched. Germline values: CDR1 SGHNT, CDR2 YYREEE (reference sequence). The CDR3 sequence is 16 residues long. The CDR3 region has the DNA TGTGCCAGCAGCATAAGCGGGAACAGATTTACCGGGGAGCTGTTTTTT. Amino acid sequence: CASSISGNRFTGELFF.

In its sample, this clone was seen a few times. V usage is TRBV6-5 and J usage is TRBJ1-1, with 8 bases lining up with TRBD1. Germline V gene sequence: CDR1 MNHEY, CDR2 SVGAGI. V trimming: 7 bases; J trimming: 7 bases; junction bases outside the gene matches: 8. The CDR3 is made up of 13 amino acids. CDR3 coding DNA: TGTGCCAGCAATCAACAGGGGGGAGGTGAAGCTTTCTTT. This translates into CASNQQGGGEAFF.